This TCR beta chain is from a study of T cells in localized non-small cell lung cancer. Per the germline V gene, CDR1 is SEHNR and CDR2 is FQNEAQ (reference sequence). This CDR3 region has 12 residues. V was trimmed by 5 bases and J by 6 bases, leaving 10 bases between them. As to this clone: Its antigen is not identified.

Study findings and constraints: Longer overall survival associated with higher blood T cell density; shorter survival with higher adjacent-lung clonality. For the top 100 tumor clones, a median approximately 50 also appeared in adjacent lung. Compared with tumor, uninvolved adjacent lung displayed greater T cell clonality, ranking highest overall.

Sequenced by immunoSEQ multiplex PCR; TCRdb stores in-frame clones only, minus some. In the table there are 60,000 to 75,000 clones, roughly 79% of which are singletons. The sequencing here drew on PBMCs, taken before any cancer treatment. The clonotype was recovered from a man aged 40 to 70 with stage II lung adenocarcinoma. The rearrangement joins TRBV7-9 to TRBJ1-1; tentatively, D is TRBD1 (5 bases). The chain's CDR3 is CASSPRDAEAFF. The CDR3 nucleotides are TGTGCCAGCAGCCCCAGGGACGCTGAAGCTTTCTTT.